This T cell receptor beta chain was obtained from a study of neurological immune-mediated disorders. Germline-derived CDR1 and CDR2 are KGHDR and SFDVKD. Trimming shortened V by 1 base and J by 5 bases, and 14 bases separated the two germline ends. The CDR3 consists of 16 residues. This clonotype was picked up many times. Using its own MiXCR run on the 5' RACE reads, TCRdb lists one record per CDR3 protein. The sample lists 15,000 to 20,000 distinct CDR3 sequences; about 10% were seen once. The TCR comes from a woman aged 45-60 years in good health. The chain employs TRBV24-1 and TRBJ2-1; the D gene is possibly TRBD1 (5 bases). Input material: CD8+ T cells from blood. CDR3 nucleotides: TGTGCCACCAGTGATTTCCCGGACCGACAGAACAATGAGCAGTTCTTC. Its protein is CATSDFPDRQNNEQFF.